The subject of this entry is one T cell receptor beta chain. Antigen specificity is unknown. These data are taken from a study of T-cell reconstitution after alpha-beta-depleted transplantation in children. Preparation of the TCRbeta library used unique molecular identifiers. MiXCR, run by TCRdb on the PCR reads, gives a single entry per CDR3 protein. Altogether roughly 490,000 distinct CDR3 sequences are present, approximately 10% being singletons, with the ten largest covering 12% to 15%. With 10 bases clipped from V and 4 bases from J, the junction kept 4 bases outside the gene matches. The CDR3 consists of 12 residues. Germline CDR1 MNHNS, CDR2 SASEGT. General observations from the study: Certain patients had high TCRbeta diversity at day 60, and it came from recipient T cells and thymic progenitors that survived. Several hundred expanded graft clones reportedly were the source of alpha-beta T cells about two months after transplant. At one year after transplant, newly produced T cells mostly accounted for T-cell counts and diversity.

The specimen was PBMCs, mostly from graft donor cells, collected 180 days after TCRalphabeta/CD19-depleted stem cell transplant. The genes are TRBV6-1 and TRBJ2-7; 10 bases line up with TRBD1. The clonotype was recovered from a female patient between 2 and 15 years old who had a stem cell transplant for aplastic anemia, so the T cells may come from the graft donor. In DNA, the CDR3 is TGTGCCATGGGACAGGGGTCTTACGAGCAGTACGTC. Translated, it gives CAMGQGSYEQYV.